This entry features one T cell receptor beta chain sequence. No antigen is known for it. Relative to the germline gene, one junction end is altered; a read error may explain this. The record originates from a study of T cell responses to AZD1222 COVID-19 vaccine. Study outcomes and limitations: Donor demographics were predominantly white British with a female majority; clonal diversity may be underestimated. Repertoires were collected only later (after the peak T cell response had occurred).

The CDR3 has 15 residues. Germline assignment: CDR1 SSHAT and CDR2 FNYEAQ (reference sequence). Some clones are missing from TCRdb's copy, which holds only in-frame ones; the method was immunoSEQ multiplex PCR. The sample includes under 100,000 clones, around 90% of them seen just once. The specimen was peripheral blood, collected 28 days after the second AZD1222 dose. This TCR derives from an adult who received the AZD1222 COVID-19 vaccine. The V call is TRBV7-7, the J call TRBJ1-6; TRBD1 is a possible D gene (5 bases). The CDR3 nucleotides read TGTGCTAGCAGCTTGCCGGGACTTTTAGCTTCACCCCTCCACTTT. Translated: CASSLPGLLASPLHF.